The next 24 T cell receptor beta chains were all read from a single sample in a study of cytomegalovirus exposure and HLA in healthy donors. It was with 60 Vbeta and 13 Jbeta primers that the PCR ran. Only in-frame clones appear in the TCRdb table, and some are missing; sequencing was by immunoSEQ multiplex PCR. The sample spans around 74,000 clones; the ten largest clones claim about 4.6%. The sample taken for sequencing was PBMCs. The receptors were sampled from a man aged 25 to 40 in good health and CMV-seronegative.

This chain links TRBV6-1 with TRBJ2-7; 8 bases align to TRBD1. From germline, CDR1 is MNHNS and CDR2 SASEGT. The CDR3 spans 14 residues. The junction had 5 bases not matched to a gene; V was cut back by 4 bases and J by 3 bases. In nucleotides, the CDR3 is TGTGCCAGCAGTGGACAGGGGACCTACTACGAGCAGTACTTC. Its translation: CASSGQGTYYEQYF.

V gene TRBV11-2 combines with J gene TRBJ2-5; a possible D gene is TRBD1 (5 bases). V was shortened by 5 bases and J by 0 bases, with 10 bases between the two germline ends. Per germline, CDR1 SGHAT and CDR2 FQNNGV. CDR3 length: 14 amino acids. CDR3 DNA: TGTGCCAGCAGCATGGGGCCTTACCAAGAGACCCAGTACTTC. Protein: CASSMGPYQETQYF.

V is TRBV9 and J is TRBJ2-6, with D possibly matching TRBD2 (5 bases). This CDR3 comprises 14 residues. With 7 bases removed from V and 4 bases from J, the gap between germline ends came to 12 bases. Germline V gene sequence: CDR1 SGDLS, CDR2 YYNGEE. The CDR3 region is CASSSGYGANVLTF. In nucleotides, the CDR3 is TGTGCCAGCTCTTCGGGATACGGGGCCAACGTCCTGACTTTC.

The chain is built from TRBV7-3 and TRBJ1-1; the D gene is possibly TRBD1 (5 bases). With 5 bases removed from V and 1 base from J, the gap between germline ends came to 17 bases. The CDR3 has 16 amino acids. Germline assignment: CDR1 SGHTA and CDR2 FQGTGA. The DNA for the CDR3 is TGTGCCAGCAGCCCCTCAGGGACTGGGTGGAACACTGAAGCTTTCTTT. Translation: CASSPSGTGWNTEAFF.

The chain recombines TRBV30 with TRBJ1-6; no firm D call. Trimming took 7 bases from V and 0 from J, leaving 10 bases between them. Germline CDR1 reads GTSNPN; CDR2 reads SVGIG (reference sequence). This CDR3 comprises 14 residues. The CDR3 sequence is CASTSSSYNSPLHF. The CDR3 DNA sequence: TGTGCCTCCACGTCCAGCTCCTATAATTCACCCCTCCACTTT.

The chain employs TRBV7-9 and TRBJ1-2; TRBD1 might be the D (6 bases). Germline V lookup: CDR1 SEHNR, CDR2 FQNEAQ (reference sequence). The germline V and J ends were trimmed by 4 bases and 4 bases, with 10 bases remaining between them. This CDR3 region has 13 residues. The CDR3 nucleotides are TGTGCCAGCAGCTGGACAGAATCCTATGGCTACACCTTC. This codes for CASSWTESYGYTF.

J is TRBJ2-7 and V is TRBV19; TRBD1 aligns across 8 bases. CDR3 length: 15 amino acids. With V trimmed by 0 bases and J by 4 bases, 5 bases remained unmatched. CDR1 LNHDA and CDR2 SQIVND come from the germline V gene (reference sequence). The CDR3 protein is CASSIEPGQVYEQYF. The CDR3 bases are TGTGCCAGTAGTATAGAGCCGGGACAGGTATACGAGCAGTACTTC. Drawing the rest from reference TRBV19 and TRBJ2-7, the complete variable domain is DGGITQSPKYLFRKEGQNVTLSCEQNLNHDAMYWYRQDPGQGLRLIYYSQIVNDFQKGDIAEGYSVSREKKESFPLTVTSAQKNPTAFYLCASSIEPGQVYEQYFGPGTRLTVT.

The rearrangement uses TRBV9 and TRBJ1-2, with 11 bases lining up with TRBD1. The CDR3 length is 14 residues. Germline-derived CDR1 and CDR2 are SGDLS and YYNGEE. J lost 7 bases, V lost 2 bases, and 4 bases had no gene match. The CDR3 sequence: CASSVGQGVSGYTF. The CDR3 DNA sequence: TGTGCCAGCAGCGTGGGACAGGGGGTATCTGGCTACACCTTC.

Remarks on this clone: Germline is not matched at one junction end, which may reflect a read error. This chain connects TRBV18 to TRBJ2-7; D gene uncertain. The CDR3 is made up of 12 amino acids. In germline, CDR1 is KGHSH, CDR2 LQKENI. CDR3 sequence (DNA): TGTGCCAGTTCACCAACGGTGAGGGAGCAGTACTTC. Amino acids: CASSPTVREQYF. Complete variable domain (other parts from reference TRBV18 and TRBJ2-7): NAGVMQNPRHLVRRRGQEARLRCSPMKGHSHVYWYRQLPEEGLKFMVYLQKENIIDESGMPKERFSAEFPKEGPSILRIQQVVRGDSAAYFCASSPTVREQYFGPGTRLTVT.

The genes are TRBV7-9 and TRBJ1-1, with TRBD1 matching over 7 bases. After removal of 0 bases from V and 0 bases from J, the junction contained 4 bases not matched to a gene. CDR3 length: 16 amino acids. Germline V gene data show CDR1 as SEHNR and CDR2 as FQNEAQ (reference sequence). The CDR3 bases are TGTGCCAGCAGCTTAGCAGTTGGGACAGTGAACACTGAAGCTTTCTTT. It yields the protein CASSLAVGTVNTEAFF.

The rearrangement joins TRBV27 to TRBJ2-7; 10 bases match TRBD1. The CDR3 is made up of 14 amino acids. Germline CDR1 reads MNHEY; CDR2 reads SMNVEV (reference sequence). V lost 5 bases to trimming and J lost 5 bases; unmatched junction nucleotides: 6. CDR3 region: CASSPDRGLHEQYF. The DNA of the CDR3 is TGTGCCAGCAGTCCTGACAGGGGGCTCCACGAGCAGTACTTC.

The chain uses TRBV6-1 and TRBJ2-1, with D possibly TRBD1 on 5 matching bases. The length of the CDR3 is 11 residues. Trimming took off 6 bases at V and 15 bases at J, with 15 bases between the two ends. From germline, CDR1 is MNHNS and CDR2 SASEGT. The CDR3 spells CASSGRNQGFF. CDR3 nucleotides: TGTGCCAGCAGCGGAAGAAACCAGGGGTTCTTC.

The CDR3 loop reads CASSVGLEYEQYF. DNA of the CDR3: TGTGCCAGCAGCGTAGGGCTAGAGTACGAGCAGTACTTC. The rearrangement joins TRBV9 to TRBJ2-7; D is undetermined. CDR3 length equals 13 residues. Germline V CDR1 and CDR2: SGDLS, YYNGEE. V was trimmed by 0 bases and J by 4 bases, leaving 8 bases between them. Complete variable domain (other parts from reference TRBV9 and TRBJ2-7): DSGVTQTPKHLITATGQRVTLRCSPRSGDLSVYWYQQSLDQGLQFLIQYYNGEERAKGNILERFSAQQFPDLHSELNLSSLELGDSALYFCASSVGLEYEQYFGPGTRLTVT.

V gene TRBV5-4 combines with J gene TRBJ1-1, with 7 bases fitting TRBD1. The CDR3 has 13 residues. CDR1 and CDR2 from the germline V gene are SGHNT and YYREEE (reference sequence). V shed 0 bases and J 6 bases; nucleotides not matched to a gene: 2. The chain's CDR3 is CASSLEGGSEAFF. The CDR3 DNA is TGTGCCAGCAGCTTGGAAGGGGGCTCTGAAGCTTTCTTT.

The J gene is TRBJ2-7, the V gene TRBV18; D is possibly TRBD1 (7 bases). Germline CDR1 and CDR2: KGHSH and LQKENI. The CDR3 is 14 amino acids. The V gene lost 2 bases and the J gene lost 3 bases, with 11 bases spanning the gap. The CDR3 region has the DNA TGTGCCAGCTCACCAAACCAGGGGGGCTACGAGCAGTACTTC. Translated: CASSPNQGGYEQYF.

V and J are TRBV7-3 and TRBJ1-1, with 7 bases matching TRBD1. This CDR3 region has 14 residues. The V gene's germline CDR1 is SGHTA and CDR2 FQGTGA. Trimming removed 2 bases from V and 4 bases from J; junction bases left unmatched: 4. The CDR3 reads CASSLQGVSTEAFF. As DNA, the CDR3 is TGTGCCAGCAGCTTACAGGGGGTCTCCACTGAAGCTTTCTTT.

The gene calls are TRBV10-3 and TRBJ1-5; D unresolved. V was cut by 1 base and J by 0 bases, with 10 bases left in between. Germline V gene sequence: CDR1 ENHRY, CDR2 SYGVKD. The CDR3 runs 16 residues. CDR3 protein: CAISEYSGLSNQPQHF. In DNA, the CDR3 is TGTGCCATCAGTGAGTATTCAGGCCTTAGCAATCAGCCCCAGCATTTT.

This chain uses TRBV28 with TRBJ1-2; D is perhaps TRBD1 (6 bases). The CDR3 spans 13 residues. V shed 3 bases and J shed 4 bases, with 9 bases lying between them. Germline V lookup: CDR1 MDHEN, CDR2 SYDVKM. CDR3 DNA: TGTGCCAGCAGTTTTCGGGACACCTATGGCTACACCTTC. This codes for CASSFRDTYGYTF.

The CDR3 here is CASSGQRNTEAFF. The CDR3 DNA follows: TGTGCCAGCAGCGGACAGAGGAACACTGAAGCTTTCTTT. This chain joins TRBV6-1 and TRBJ1-1, with D possibly being TRBD1 (6 bases). V was trimmed by 6 bases and J by 1 base, leaving 9 bases between them. Germline-derived CDR1 and CDR2 are MNHNS and SASEGT. This CDR3 has 13 amino acids.

The V and J genes are TRBV4-2 and TRBJ2-2, with 9 bases matching TRBD2. This CDR3 is 16 amino acids long. V gave up 1 base and J gave up 5 bases; unmatched junction bases: 5. The germline CDR1 and CDR2 sequences are LGHNA and YNFKEQ. The CDR3 loop reads CASSQVAGGETGELFF. DNA for the CDR3: TGTGCCAGCAGCCAAGTGGCGGGAGGGGAGACCGGGGAGCTGTTTTTT.

The chain joins TRBV19 to TRBJ2-7, with 7 bases fitting TRBD2. The CDR3 contains 14 residues. Germline values: CDR1 LNHDA, CDR2 SQIVND (reference sequence). Trimming at V came to 10 bases and at J to 5 bases, leaving 14 bases not matched to a gene. The CDR3 coding sequence is TGTGCCACCTCCTTCTTCGGGGGGAGGGACGAGCAGTACTTC. Its translation: CATSFFGGRDEQYF.

The chain is built from TRBV5-1 and TRBJ1-2; D not resolved. CDR3 length: 14 residues. Germline CDR1 reads SGHRS; CDR2 reads YFSETQ. Trimming took 3 bases from V and 2 from J, leaving 11 bases between them. Written as DNA, the CDR3 is TGCGCCAGCAGCTATCGGACGGGGAACTATGGCTACACCTTC. Protein sequence: CASSYRTGNYGYTF.

This chain links TRBV11-2 with TRBJ2-7; D is perhaps TRBD2 (5 bases). The CDR3 has 12 residues. V dropped 2 bases and J dropped 3 bases, with 5 bases sitting between them. CDR1 is SGHAT and CDR2 is FQNNGV in the germline V gene. The CDR3 sequence: CASSLSGYEQYF. The CDR3 DNA reads as TGTGCCAGCAGCTTAAGCGGCTACGAGCAGTACTTC.

This sequence joins TRBV19 and TRBJ2-5, with 12 bases aligning to TRBD2. The germline gives CDR1 LNHDA, CDR2 SQIVND (reference sequence). The CDR3 runs to 17 residues. The J segment lost 0 bases and the V segment lost 7 bases, leaving 9 bases of the junction unmatched. CDR3 DNA sequence: TGTGCCAGTACCAAGGGCGGACTAGCGGGAAACCAAGAGACCCAGTACTTC. Its translation: CASTKGGLAGNQETQYF.